Each of the 23 T cell receptor beta chains below was sequenced from the same sample in a study of T-cell memory formation after mild COVID-19. TCRdb ran MiXCR on the 5' RACE reads and lists one entry per CDR3 protein. The sample has 100,000 to 120,000 distinct CDR3 sequences; 15% to 20% are singletons. Input material: PBMCs or a T cell subset sorted from them (not recorded which). The receptors stem from a young man who had mild COVID-19 (a few samples of this study predate the infection). Cell type and time point are not known.

The chain couples TRBV10-3 to TRBJ2-7, with 7 nucleotides matching TRBD1. J was trimmed by 2 bases and V by 4 bases; bases with no gene match: 2. The CDR3 sequence is 13 residues long. The V gene's germline CDR1 is ENHRY and CDR2 SYGVKD. The CDR3 region is CAISVGTAYEQYF. In DNA, the CDR3 is TGTGCCATCAGTGTGGGGACAGCCTACGAGCAGTACTTC.

This sequence joins TRBV5-1 and TRBJ2-5; D gene ambiguous. Trimming stripped 0 bases from V and 10 bases from J, with 7 bases between. From germline, CDR1 is SGHRS and CDR2 YFSETQ. The CDR3 has 11 amino acids. Here the CDR3 DNA reads TGCGCCAGCAGCTTGGTTGGAGACCAGTACTTC. Translation: CASSLVGDQYF.

CDR3 in DNA: TGCGCCAGCAGCCCGGACAGGGTCGGACGTCCCCTCCACTTT. Encoded protein: CASSPDRVGRPLHF. The J gene is TRBJ1-6, the V gene TRBV5-1; 8 nucleotides line up with TRBD1. Germline V lookup: CDR1 SGHRS, CDR2 YFSETQ. There are 14 residues in the CDR3. Losses at the gene ends were 4 bases for V and 13 bases for J; bases not matched to a gene: 10.

The rearrangement joins TRBV27 to TRBJ2-7, with D perhaps matching TRBD1 (6 bases). Deletions cut 5 bases from V and 1 base from J, with 12 bases between. Germline values: CDR1 MNHEY, CDR2 SMNVEV (reference sequence). The CDR3 runs to 14 residues. The CDR3 DNA sequence: TGTGCCAGCAGTCTGAACAGGGATTCCTACGAGCAGTACGTC. Protein: CASSLNRDSYEQYV.

This clonotype has a handful of counts. This sequence joins TRBV4-3 and TRBJ1-3, with D unclear. The CDR3 is made up of 16 amino acids. The V end was cut by 4 bases, the J end by 0 bases, with 13 bases between. Germline-derived CDR1 and CDR2 are LGHNA and YSLEER. CDR3 in amino acids: CASSRSPGSSGNTIYF. The CDR3 DNA follows: TGCGCCAGCAGCCGATCGCCGGGGAGCTCTGGAAACACCATATATTTT.

The chain couples TRBV9 to TRBJ1-1, with D possibly matching TRBD1 (6 bases). Germline-derived CDR1 and CDR2 are SGDLS and YYNGEE. Trimming took off 0 bases at V and 3 bases at J, with 9 bases between the two ends. The CDR3 extends over 14 amino acids. The DNA of the CDR3 is TGTGCCAGCAGCGTAGCGGACAGTTACACTGAAGCTTTCTTT. This codes for CASSVADSYTEAFF.

This clonotype has only a few counts. The V call is TRBV29-1, the J call TRBJ2-2, with D tentatively TRBD1 (6 bases). Germline CDR1 reads SQVTM; CDR2 reads ANQGSEA. CDR3 length: 17 amino acids. The ends were cut back, 3 bases at V and 4 bases at J, with 21 bases in the middle. CDR3 loop: CSVEQGSGDTFTGELFF. CDR3 in DNA: TGCAGCGTTGAGCAGGGTTCCGGGGACACCTTCACCGGGGAGCTGTTTTTT.

This clonotype was counted between two and nine times. The rearrangement links TRBV20-1 to TRBJ2-1, with 8 bases fitting TRBD2. This CDR3 has 14 amino acids. V gave up 0 bases and J gave up 8 bases; unmatched junction bases: 6. Germline-derived CDR1 and CDR2 are DFQATT and SNEGSKA (reference sequence). The CDR3 here is CSAREGTRLDEQFF. DNA of the CDR3: TGCAGTGCTAGAGAAGGGACTAGGCTCGATGAGCAGTTCTTC.

Only a few counts were recorded for this clonotype. This chain joins TRBV6-6 and TRBJ1-1; D is uncertain. Per germline, CDR1 MNHNY and CDR2 SVGAGI (reference sequence). The CDR3 is 13 amino acids. Between the trimmed V and J ends, which lost 6 bases and 4 bases, there was a span of 12 bases. CDR3 region: CASSPSRGTEAFF. The CDR3 DNA reads TGTGCCAGCAGCCCTAGTCGTGGCACTGAAGCTTTCTTT.

A few counts support this clonotype. V usage is TRBV7-2 and J usage is TRBJ1-1, with D hard to call. The CDR3 loop spans 13 amino acids. V was shortened by 6 bases and J by 0 bases, with 8 bases between the two germline ends. Germline lookup yields CDR1 SGHTA and CDR2 FQGNSA. This CDR3 is CASRPPMNTEAFF. CDR3 nucleotide sequence: TGTGCCAGCAGGCCCCCCATGAACACTGAAGCTTTCTTT.

This clonotype was recorded many times. The J gene is TRBJ2-3, the V gene TRBV12-3 or TRBV12-4; D possibly corresponds to TRBD2 (5 bases). Trimming left V 4 bases short and J 2 bases short, with 13 bases between. This CDR3 comprises 15 residues. The CDR3 nucleotides are TGTGCCAGCAGTTCGGACTGGACCCCCACAGATACGCAGTATTTT. Translated: CASSSDWTPTDTQYF.

The chain carries TRBV7-3 and TRBJ2-1; maybe TRBD1 (5 bases). V shed 2 bases and J shed 5 bases, with 7 bases lying between them. Germline loops: CDR1 SGHTA, CDR2 FQGTGA. The CDR3 spans 13 residues. The CDR3 is CASSLAGNNEQFF. DNA for the CDR3: TGTGCCAGCAGCTTAGCAGGGAACAATGAGCAGTTCTTC.

This clonotype was seen more than once but under ten times. The genes are TRBV4-2 and TRBJ2-3; 8 nucleotides match TRBD2. V lost 0 bases, J lost 8 bases, and 13 bases stayed unmatched. The CDR3 length is 17 residues. The germline V gene has CDR1 LGHNA and CDR2 YNFKEQ. CDR3 protein: CASSQDRLGGGFRTQYF. The DNA for the CDR3 is TGTGCCAGCAGCCAAGATCGGCTCGGGGGGGGCTTTCGTACGCAGTATTTT.

The chain is built from TRBV5-6 and TRBJ1-2; unclear D gene. This CDR3 is built from 12 residues. Germline-derived CDR1 and CDR2 are SGHDT and YYEEEE. V was trimmed by 3 bases and J by 4 bases, leaving 7 bases between them. The DNA of the CDR3 is TGTGCCAGCAGCTCCGGACCCTATGGCTACACCTTC. This translates into CASSSGPYGYTF. Using reference TRBV5-6 and TRBJ1-2 for the parts outside the CDR3, the full variable domain is DAGVTQSPTHLIKTRGQQVTLRCSPKSGHDTVSWYQQALGQGPQFIFQYYEEEERQRGNFPDRFSGHQFPNYSSELNVNALLLGDSALYLCASSSGPYGYTFGSGTRLTVV.

This clonotype was counted only a few times. The chain employs TRBV9 and TRBJ1-6; TRBD1 matches 7 bases. The CDR3 loop spans 16 amino acids. Germline CDR1 and CDR2: SGDLS and YYNGEE. With 3 bases clipped from V and 4 bases from J, the junction kept 7 bases outside the gene matches. CDR3 sequence (DNA): TGTGCCAGCAGCGACGGACAGGCCGTTTATAATTCACCCCTCCACTTT. Its translation: CASSDGQAVYNSPLHF.

The V and J genes are TRBV10-1 and TRBJ2-5; TRBD1 matches at 9 bases. The CDR3 has 13 residues. V shed 5 bases, J shed 9 bases, and the junction held 7 bases outside the gene matches. Germline CDR1 and CDR2: WNHNN and SYGVQD (reference sequence). Written as DNA, the CDR3 is TGCGCCAGCAGTTCATCGGGACAGGGCTCCCAGTACTTC. This translates into CASSSSGQGSQYF.

This clonotype was recorded a few times. V is TRBV12-3 or TRBV12-4 and J is TRBJ2-1; TRBD2 is a possible D gene (6 bases). There are 15 residues in the CDR3. V lost 5 bases, J lost 0 bases, and 11 bases lay in between. Here the CDR3 DNA reads TGTGCCAGCAGTGGCCGGGGGAGCTCCTACAATGAGCAGTTCTTC. It yields the protein CASSGRGSSYNEQFF.

This clonotype was seen more than once but under ten times. The chain couples TRBV11-1 to TRBJ2-1, with unresolved D. Germline CDR1 and CDR2: SGHAT and FQDESV (reference sequence). CDR3 length equals 13 residues. V shed 5 bases and J shed 5 bases, with 10 bases lying between them. In DNA, the CDR3 is TGTGCCAGCAGCCGCCAGATACACAATGAGCAGTTCTTC. It yields the protein CASSRQIHNEQFF.

This clonotype was detected only a few times. This sequence joins TRBV4-3 and TRBJ2-5; 9 bases align to TRBD1. Germline CDR1 reads LGHNA; CDR2 reads YSLEER. V gave up 0 bases and J gave up 4 bases; unmatched junction bases: 12. The CDR3 is made up of 18 amino acids. The CDR3 sequence: CASSQDIGQGIGVETQYF. For the CDR3, the DNA is TGCGCCAGCAGCCAAGACATAGGACAGGGGATTGGAGTAGAGACCCAGTACTTC.

This clonotype was detected only a few times. The chain couples TRBV20-1 to TRBJ2-3, with 8 bases that match TRBD2. With V trimmed by 3 bases and J by 1 base, 0 bases remained unmatched. CDR1 and CDR2 (germline): DFQATT, SNEGSKA (reference sequence). CDR3 size: 13 residues. The CDR3 region is CSASSGGTDTQYF. The CDR3 DNA reads as TGCAGTGCTAGTAGCGGGGGCACAGATACGCAGTATTTT.

This clonotype was seen a few times. CDR3 DNA: TGTGCCAGCAATCTGTGGGAGGATCCCCTCCACTTT. The encoded protein is CASNLWEDPLHF. V is TRBV2 and J is TRBJ1-6; D unresolved. The V end lost 7 bases, the J end lost 13 bases, and 14 bases lay between the germline ends. This CDR3 is built from 12 residues. In germline, CDR1 is SNHLY, CDR2 FYNNEI. The entire variable domain, with the rest obtained from reference TRBV2 and TRBJ1-6, is as follows: EPEVTQTPSHQVTQMGQEVILRCVPISNHLYFYWYRQILGQKVEFLVSFYNNEISEKSEIFDDQFSVERPDGSNFTLKIRSTKLEDSAMYFCASNLWEDPLHFGNGTRLTVT.

This clonotype was recorded a few times. V is TRBV12-3 or TRBV12-4 and J is TRBJ2-7; perhaps D is TRBD1 or TRBD2 (5 bases each). V lost 3 bases to trimming and J lost 7 bases, with 13 bases between them. CDR3 length: 13 residues. This CDR3 reads CASSFGVRGEQYF. The CDR3 DNA follows: TGTGCCAGCAGTTTCGGTGTGAGGGGTGAGCAGTACTTC.

The rearrangement links TRBV11-3 to TRBJ2-1; the match to TRBD2 covers 7 bases. CDR1 is SGHNT, CDR2 YENEEA, per germline. CDR3 length: 13 residues. After removal of 5 bases from V and 6 bases from J, the junction contained 4 bases not matched to a gene. As DNA, the CDR3 is TGTGCCAGCAGCCATAGCGGGTCCAATGAGCAGTTCTTC. Translation gives CASSHSGSNEQFF.